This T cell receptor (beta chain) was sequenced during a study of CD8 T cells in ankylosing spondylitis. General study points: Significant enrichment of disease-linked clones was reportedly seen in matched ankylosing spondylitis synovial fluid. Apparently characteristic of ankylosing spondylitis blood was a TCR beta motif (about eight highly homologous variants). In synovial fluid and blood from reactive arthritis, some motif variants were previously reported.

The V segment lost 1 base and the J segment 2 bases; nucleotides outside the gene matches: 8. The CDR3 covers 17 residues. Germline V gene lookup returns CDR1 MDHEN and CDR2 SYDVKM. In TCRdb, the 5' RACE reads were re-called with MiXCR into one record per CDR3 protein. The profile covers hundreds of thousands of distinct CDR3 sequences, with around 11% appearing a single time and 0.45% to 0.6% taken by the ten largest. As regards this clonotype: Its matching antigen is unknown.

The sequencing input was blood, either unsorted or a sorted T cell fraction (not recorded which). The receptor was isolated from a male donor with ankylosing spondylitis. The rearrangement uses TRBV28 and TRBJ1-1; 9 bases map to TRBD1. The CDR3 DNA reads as TGTGCCAGCAGTTTATTGGGGGAACAGGGGGCAAACACTGAAGCTTTCTTT. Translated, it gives CASSLLGEQGANTEAFF.